The clone carrying this T cell receptor (beta chain) was found once. Antigen specificity is unknown. The entry originates in a study of T cells in narcolepsy. Overall study findings and caveats: Comparing one patient's CSF and blood CD4+ clonotypes highlighted HCRT- and TRIB2-specific autoreactive clonotypes. Blood of same and different patients, but not healthy controls, reportedly held recurring autoreactive clonotypes.

Trimming stripped 0 bases from V and 1 base from J, with 14 bases between. CDR1 is SGHRS and CDR2 is YFSETQ in the germline V gene. The CDR3 totals 16 residues. Sequencing used immunoSEQ multiplex PCR; TCRdb keeps in-frame clones, though not all of them. The sample contains 15,000 to 20,000 clones, under 90% of which appear only once. The source of this sequence is a human donor in good health. Input material: memory (CD45RA-) CD4+ T cells from blood. This chain uses TRBV5-1 with TRBJ2-7, with D possibly TRBD1 on 6 matching bases. The CDR3 protein is CASSLVSGVGSYEQYF. In DNA, the CDR3 is TGCGCCAGCAGCTTGGTGTCAGGGGTAGGGTCCTACGAGCAGTACTTC.